This paragraph covers one T cell receptor beta chain sequence. Its target is unknown. This sample is part of a study of T cells in Graves' hyperthyroidism and ophthalmopathy. General study findings and limits: In the blood, most expanded thyroid clonotypes above 0.001 appeared as well. Prediction of ophthalmopathy progression came a median around 6.1 months pre-onset.

There were TCR beta CDR3 regions amplified from RNA transcripts. When the TCR CDR3 underwent first-round RT-PCR, the HTBI primer set was used. TCRdb analysed the multiplex PCR reads with MiXCR anew, one entry per CDR3 protein. The sample includes 600,000 to 800,000 distinct CDR3 sequences, around a third seen only once; the top ten take roughly 30%. The CDR3 extends over 14 amino acids. CDR1 MNHEY and CDR2 SVGAGI come from the germline V gene. The V end lost 4 bases, the J end lost 8 bases, and 17 bases lay between the germline ends. The specimen sequenced was blood. The chain combines TRBV6-5 with TRBJ1-1; D gene ambiguous. This clonotype was sampled from a woman between 40 and 55 years old with Graves' hyperthyroidism. The CDR3 bases are TGTGCCAGCAGTTCGCTTTTACTGTCATACGAAGCTTTCTTT. It codes for CASSSLLLSYEAFF.